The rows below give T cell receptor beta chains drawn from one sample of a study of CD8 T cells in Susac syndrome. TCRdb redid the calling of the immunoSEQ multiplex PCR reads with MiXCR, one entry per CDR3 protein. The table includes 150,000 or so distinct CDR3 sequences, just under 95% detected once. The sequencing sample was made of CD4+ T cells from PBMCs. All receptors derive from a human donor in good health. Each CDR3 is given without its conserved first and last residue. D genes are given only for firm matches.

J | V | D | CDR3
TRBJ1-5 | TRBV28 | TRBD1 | ASRTQGGSNQPQH
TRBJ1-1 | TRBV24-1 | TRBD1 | ATSDPGGPNTEAF
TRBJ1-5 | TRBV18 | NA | ASSNREGSQH
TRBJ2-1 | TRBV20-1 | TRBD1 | SALTGAMSSYNEQF
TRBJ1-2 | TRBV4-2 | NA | ASSQEPGWDYGYT
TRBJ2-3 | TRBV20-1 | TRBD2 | SAPSGGASDTQY
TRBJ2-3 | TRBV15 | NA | ATSGGPATDTQY
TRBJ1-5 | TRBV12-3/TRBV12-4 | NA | ASSLGGNSNQPQH
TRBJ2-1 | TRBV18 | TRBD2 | ASLRQRENNEQF
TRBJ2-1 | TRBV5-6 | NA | ASSLEPHNEQF
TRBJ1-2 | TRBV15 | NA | ATSRERADYGYT
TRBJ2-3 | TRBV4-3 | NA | ASSQEIDLRADSTQY
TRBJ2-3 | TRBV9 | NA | ASSVGQGADTQY
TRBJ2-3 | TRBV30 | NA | AWSFGGTSTDTQY
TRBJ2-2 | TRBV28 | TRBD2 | ASSAAGRSGGTNTGELF
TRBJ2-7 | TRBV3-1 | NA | ASSPPGTATYEQY
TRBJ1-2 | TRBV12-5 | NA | ASGLNGFYGYT
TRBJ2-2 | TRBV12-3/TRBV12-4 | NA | ASSFRGWGSNTGELF
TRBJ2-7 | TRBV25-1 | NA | ASSEHSPRAPQY
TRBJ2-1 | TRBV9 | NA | ASSDTPSSYNEQF
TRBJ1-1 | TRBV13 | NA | ASSPQSSGMNTEAF
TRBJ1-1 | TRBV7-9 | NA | ASSRSRVRNTEAF
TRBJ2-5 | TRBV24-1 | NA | ATSDWDTQETQY
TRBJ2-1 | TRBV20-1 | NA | SARDPRGGAYNEQF
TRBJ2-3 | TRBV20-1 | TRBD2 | SAHSAGGPPDTQY
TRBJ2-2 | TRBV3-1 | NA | ASSQEDTGELF
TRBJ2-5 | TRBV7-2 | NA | ASSLASGYQETQY
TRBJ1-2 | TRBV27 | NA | ASSLKGFPGYT
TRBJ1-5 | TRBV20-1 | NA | SARDHRGFQPQH
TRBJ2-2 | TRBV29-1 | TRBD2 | SALRTSGESGELF
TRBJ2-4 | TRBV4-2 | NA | ASSQANMYRVGDIQY
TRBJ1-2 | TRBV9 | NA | ASSKAPQESFYGYT
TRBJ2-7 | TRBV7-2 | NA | ASSLVSSYEQY
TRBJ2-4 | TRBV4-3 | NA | ASSQDSLGGNIQY
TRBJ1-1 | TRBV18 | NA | ASSLQGDMNTEAF
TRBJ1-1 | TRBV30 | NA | AWRVDGNTEAF
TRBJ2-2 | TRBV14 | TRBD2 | ASSPSGGNTGELF